This TCR beta chain was obtained from a study of blood T cells in healthy people across ages. The V end was cut by 3 bases, the J end by 2 bases, with 6 bases between. CDR1 and CDR2 from the germline V gene are SGHNT and YENEEA. The CDR3 sequence is 13 residues long. Then a second PCR, running about 7 to 11 cycles, was carried out with a sample-barcoded 5' primer and a J-beta primer mix. With 12 random nucleotides, a template-switch adaptor tagged each individual cDNA molecule. TCRdb itself ran the 5' RACE reads through MiXCR, one entry per CDR3 protein. The repertoire holds 1.5 million to 2 million distinct CDR3 sequences, with about 35% as singletons. The donors, healthy Caucasians from Russia, were aged roughly 6 to 90.

This receptor was identified in a woman under 40 in good health. The chain joins TRBV11-3 to TRBJ2-3; no clear D. The sample comprised blood. This CDR3 reads CASSFENTDTQYF. CDR3 sequence (DNA): TGTGCCAGCAGCTTTGAAAACACAGATACGCAGTATTTT.